These 20 T cell receptor beta chains originate from one sample sequenced in a study of T cell repertoires in cytomegalovirus infection. TCRdb itself ran the reads through MiXCR, one entry per CDR3 protein. This sample carries 150,000 to 200,000 distinct CDR3 sequences, approximately 15% of them seen once, and the ten largest clones take around 27%. Specimen: PBMCs. These receptors came from a human donor in good health (CMV status not recorded). Some clones in this sample may be carry-over from other donors' samples.

This clonotype has a count of ten or more. The V and J genes are TRBV12-3 or TRBV12-4 and TRBJ2-5, with 9 bases fitting TRBD1. The CDR3 spans 16 residues. Trimming removed 5 bases from V and 3 bases from J; junction bases left unmatched: 10. CDR3 region: CASSPHGWTGEETQYF. DNA of the CDR3: TGTGCCAGCAGTCCTCATGGTTGGACAGGGGAAGAGACCCAGTACTTC.

This clonotype was seen repeatedly, ten times or more. The J gene is TRBJ2-2, the V gene TRBV5-1; 8 bases match TRBD1. The CDR3 runs to 15 residues. V lost 4 bases, J lost 1 base, and 3 bases stayed unmatched. Germline assignment: CDR1 SGHRS and CDR2 YFSETQ. For the CDR3, the DNA is TGCGCCAGCAGCCTAGGACAGGGGAACACCGGGGAGCTGTTTTTT. It yields the protein CASSLGQGNTGELFF.

In its sample, this clonotype was seen many times. For the CDR3, the DNA is TGTGCCAGCTCATCGACAGGGGAGGATGGCTACACCTTC. Translated: CASSSTGEDGYTF. The chain links TRBV7-3 to TRBJ1-2; 8 bases match TRBD1. The germline gives CDR1 SGHTA, CDR2 FQGTGA. The length of the CDR3 is 13 residues. The junction had 8 bases not matched to a gene; V was cut back by 8 bases and J by 6 bases.

This clonotype appeared a few times. V and J are TRBV7-2 and TRBJ2-2; 9 positions agree with TRBD1. This CDR3 is built from 16 residues. The germline gives CDR1 SGHTA, CDR2 FQGNSA. V was clipped by 4 bases and J by 4 bases; unmatched bases: 7. The chain's CDR3 is CASSSHRGPTTGELFF. As DNA, the CDR3 is TGTGCCAGCAGCTCCCACAGGGGGCCCACCACCGGGGAGCTGTTTTTT.

This clonotype came up a few times. The rearrangement uses TRBV6-5 and TRBJ2-2; 14 bases match TRBD2. With V trimmed by 4 bases and J by 0 bases, 10 bases remained unmatched. Per germline, CDR1 MNHEY and CDR2 SVGAGI. This CDR3 spans 20 amino acids. CDR3 nucleotides: TGTGCCAGCAGTTTAACGGGACTAGCGGGAGAATGGGCGAACACCGGGGAGCTGTTTTTT. Amino acid sequence: CASSLTGLAGEWANTGELFF.

In the case of this clonotype: A much larger clonotype is one base distant, so this may be a read error. The chain employs TRBV7-6 and TRBJ1-5, with 8 bases matching TRBD1. The CDR3 loop spans 18 amino acids. Germline CDR1 and CDR2: SGHVS and FNYEAQ. V trimming: 5 bases; J trimming: 5 bases; junction bases outside the gene matches: 17. For the CDR3, the DNA is TGTGCCAGCAGCACCGCTTTGGGACAGGTGGGGTTTGATCAGCCCCAGCATTTT. Residues: CASSTALGQVGFDQPQHF.

On this clonotype itself: A clone one base away is much larger, so this may be a read error. V and J are TRBV12-3 or TRBV12-4 and TRBJ2-7; TRBD1 matches at 8 bases. CDR3 size: 13 residues. The J segment lost 3 bases and the V segment lost 3 bases, leaving 1 base of the junction unmatched. The CDR3 region has the DNA TGTGCCAGCAGTTTTGACAGGGGCTACGAGCAGTACTTC. Residues: CASSFDRGYEQYF.

This clonotype was recorded many times. J is TRBJ2-1 and V is TRBV7-2; TRBD1 matches at 7 bases. CDR1 SGHTA and CDR2 FQGNSA come from the germline V gene. This CDR3 has 13 amino acids. The junction had 7 bases not matched to a gene; V was cut back by 5 bases and J by 9 bases. CDR3 sequence: CASSGRDSLEQFF. In DNA form, the CDR3 reads TGTGCCAGCAGCGGCCGGGACAGCCTTGAGCAGTTCTTC.

The chain has TRBV28 and TRBJ2-1; 11 bases match TRBD1. The CDR3 covers 16 residues. Germline assignment: CDR1 MDHEN and CDR2 SYDVKM. The V and J ends lost 4 bases and 6 bases, in that order; junction bases with no gene match: 8. The CDR3 DNA is TGTGCCAGCAGTTGGTACGGGACAGGGGGTCTCAATGAGCAGTTCTTC. Translating it yields CASSWYGTGGLNEQFF.

V and J are TRBV19 and TRBJ1-1; D might be TRBD1 (6 bases). The ends were cut back, 10 bases at V and 4 bases at J, with 25 bases in the middle. Germline V gives CDR1 LNHDA, CDR2 SQIVND (reference sequence). The CDR3 is 16 amino acids. The CDR3 here is CATTGGQGRVGTEAFF. For the CDR3, the DNA is TGTGCCACTACGGGTGGCCAGGGGCGCGTTGGCACTGAAGCTTTCTTT.

In its sample, this clonotype was seen a few times. The chain carries TRBV23-1 and TRBJ2-6, with D uncertain. TRBV23-1 is sorted into the ORF group, with uncertain function. This CDR3 has 16 residues. V dropped 2 bases and J dropped 0 bases, with 8 bases sitting between them. DNA of the CDR3: TGCGCCAGCAGTCAAAGAGCACTCTCTGGGGCCAACGTCCTGACTTTC. Translating gives CASSQRALSGANVLTF.

The V call is TRBV19, the J call TRBJ1-1; D is perhaps TRBD1 (6 bases). Germline CDR1 is LNHDA and CDR2 is SQIVND (reference sequence). CDR3 length: 17 amino acids. V shed 5 bases and J shed 0 bases, with 19 bases lying between them. In DNA, the CDR3 is TGTGCCAGTAGTCCTAGGACCGGGGGGCCCATGAACACTGAAGCTTTCTTT. Residues: CASSPRTGGPMNTEAFF.

This clonotype was counted at least ten times. A junction end diverges from the germline sequence, so it may reflect a read error. The chain recombines TRBV11-2 with TRBJ2-1; D is perhaps TRBD2 (6 bases). Germline CDR1 SGHAT, CDR2 FQNNGV. This CDR3 spans 10 amino acids. The CDR3 coding sequence is TGTGCCAGCAGTAACCGGGACTTGATCTTC. Translating it yields CASSNRDLIF.

Many counts were recorded for this clonotype. The chain carries TRBV28 and TRBJ2-7; 9 nucleotides line up with TRBD2. V dropped 6 bases and J dropped 5; count of bases not matched to a gene: 8. The CDR3 covers 14 residues. Per germline, CDR1 MDHEN and CDR2 SYDVKM. CDR3 bases: TGTGCCAGCAGATTTAGCGGGAGCCTCCACGAGCAGTACTTC. Its protein product is CASRFSGSLHEQYF.

This clonotype was observed a few times. This rearrangement joins TRBV6-2 or TRBV6-3 to TRBJ2-7, with D possibly TRBD1 on 5 matching bases. The CDR3 spans 13 residues. The V gene's germline CDR1 is MNHEY and CDR2 SVGEGT. V lost 7 bases and J lost 4, with 14 bases in between. As DNA, the CDR3 is TGTGCCAGCACCCTGCAGGGCAAGTACGAGCAGTACTTC. As protein: CASTLQGKYEQYF.

This clonotype was counted at least ten times. The chain carries TRBV4-3 and TRBJ1-1, with a tentative D call TRBD1 (5 bases). V was trimmed by 4 bases and J by 5 bases, leaving 14 bases between them. The CDR3 is 14 residues long. Germline V lookup: CDR1 LGHNA, CDR2 YSLEER. This CDR3 reads CASSRGGGWTEAFF. Here the CDR3 DNA reads TGCGCCAGCAGCCGCGGGGGAGGATGGACTGAAGCTTTCTTT.

V gene TRBV12-3 or TRBV12-4 combines with J gene TRBJ2-1, with TRBD2 matching 8 bases. The CDR3 loop spans 15 amino acids. Unmatched junction bases numbered 11, after V lost 5 bases and J lost 8 bases. Here the CDR3 reads CASSPQAGVGYEQFF. CDR3 DNA: TGTGCCAGCAGTCCCCAAGCGGGAGTGGGCTATGAGCAGTTCTTC.

This clonotype has a count of ten or more. The chain has TRBV7-2 and TRBJ2-3; D possibly corresponds to TRBD1 (6 bases). V was clipped by 2 bases and J by 5 bases, with 11 bases between them. CDR1 and CDR2 (germline): SGHTA, FQGNSA. This CDR3 spans 14 amino acids. The CDR3 spells CASSLSTGIDTQYF. Written as DNA, the CDR3 is TGTGCCAGCAGCTTAAGCACAGGGATAGATACGCAGTATTTT.

The table lists this clonotype with many counts. The rearrangement uses TRBV7-2 and TRBJ1-2; TRBD1 might be the D (5 bases). Germline lookup yields CDR1 SGHTA and CDR2 FQGNSA. Trimming took 5 bases from V and 6 from J, leaving 16 bases between them. The CDR3 has 14 residues. The CDR3 region is CASSPLTDKDGYTF. In DNA, the CDR3 is TGTGCCAGCAGCCCCCTGACGGACAAGGATGGCTACACCTTC.

This clonotype showed up many times. The chain employs TRBV11-2 and TRBJ2-1, with D maybe TRBD2 (6 bases). Deletions cut 0 bases from V and 8 bases from J, with 11 bases between. The CDR3 is made up of 14 amino acids. The germline gives CDR1 SGHAT, CDR2 FQNNGV. The chain's CDR3 is CASSLDPSADEQFF. The CDR3 DNA reads as TGTGCCAGCAGCTTAGATCCTAGCGCCGATGAGCAGTTCTTC.